A single sample gave rise to the 8 T cell receptor beta chains below, sequenced in a study of siplizumab effects on memory and regulatory T cells. The repertoire was sequenced with immunoSEQ multiplex PCR; TCRdb's copy has only in-frame clones and lacks some. This table holds approximately 91,000 clones, roughly 94% found once. The sequenced material came from CD8+ T cells sorted from blood. The receptors shown here come from a human donor in good health.

The gene calls are TRBV5-6 and TRBJ2-3; tentatively, D is TRBD2 (6 bases). Germline CDR1 reads SGHDT; CDR2 reads YYEEEE. The V gene lost 2 bases and the J gene lost 4 bases, with 14 bases spanning the gap. This CDR3 region has 15 residues. CDR3 sequence reads: CASSLVAGLPDTQYF. CDR3 nucleotide sequence: TGTGCCAGCAGCTTAGTTGCGGGATTACCAGATACGCAGTATTTT.

This chain uses TRBV7-3 with TRBJ2-4, with no clear D. CDR1 and CDR2 from the germline V gene are SGHTA and FQGTGA. Trimming left V 0 bases short and J 9 bases short, with 9 bases between. The CDR3 extends over 13 amino acids. The CDR3 region has the DNA TGTGCCAGCAGCTTAACGGGCCCAAGCATTCAGTACTTC. The encoded protein is CASSLTGPSIQYF.

This chain uses TRBV10-1 with TRBJ1-2; D not resolved. The CDR3 has 15 residues. V was trimmed by 5 bases and J by 4 bases, leaving 17 bases between them. In germline, CDR1 is WNHNN, CDR2 SYGVQD (reference sequence). As DNA, the CDR3 is TGCGCCAGCAGTCGGTTTAGAAGAAAGACCTATGGCTACACCTTC. Amino acids: CASSRFRRKTYGYTF.

The CDR3 DNA follows: TGTGCCAGCAGCTTAGACAGGCAAGAGACCCAGTACTTC. As protein: CASSLDRQETQYF. The chain couples TRBV7-2 to TRBJ2-5; the D gene is possibly TRBD1 (5 bases). CDR1 is SGHTA, CDR2 FQGNSA, per germline. V shed 1 base and J shed 2 bases, with 5 bases lying between them. The CDR3 is 13 amino acids.

The J gene is TRBJ2-7, the V gene TRBV11-2, with D unresolved. V lost 7 bases to trimming and J lost 2 bases, with 9 bases between them. Germline V gives CDR1 SGHAT, CDR2 FQNNGV. This CDR3 has 12 amino acids. CDR3 residues: CASKGMAYEQYF. The CDR3 DNA reads TGTGCCAGCAAAGGGATGGCCTACGAGCAGTACTTC.

This sequence joins TRBV7-2 and TRBJ1-1; D ambiguous. In germline, CDR1 is SGHTA, CDR2 FQGNSA. V gave up 4 bases and J gave up 3 bases, with 9 bases separating them. This CDR3 contains 13 residues. The CDR3 coding sequence is TGTGCCAGCAGCTCTAATTTGGACACTGAAGCTTTCTTT. Its translation is CASSSNLDTEAFF.

This clone appeared once. The rearrangement links TRBV29-1 to TRBJ2-7, with D maybe TRBD2 (5 bases). This CDR3 contains 13 residues. The germline CDR1 and CDR2 sequences are SQVTM and ANQGSEA. The V and J ends lost 6 bases and 6 bases respectively, with 18 bases between them. The CDR3 region has the DNA TGCAGCGTGCCCCCCCGAAGTGCGGGCGAGCAGTACTTC. This translates into CSVPPRSAGEQYF.

The V gene is TRBV9, the J gene TRBJ2-1; D is undetermined. Germline V lookup: CDR1 SGDLS, CDR2 YYNGEE. CDR3 length: 15 residues. V lost 4 bases and J 2 bases, leaving 13 bases between the germline ends. The CDR3 spells CASSPSPTAYNEQFF. CDR3 coding DNA: TGTGCCAGCAGCCCCAGTCCGACGGCCTACAATGAGCAGTTCTTC.